These 18 T cell receptor beta chains came from one sample sequenced in a study of blood T cell repertoires in COVID-19. The assay was immunoSEQ multiplex PCR, and TCRdb's table has in-frame clones only and misses some. The data contain 75,000 to 100,000 clones, around 72% of them singletons. Sample: peripheral blood. The receptors here all came from a man aged 65-85 years with acute or convalescent COVID-19.

The chain has TRBV6-5 and TRBJ1-1; 7 bases align to TRBD1. This CDR3 is built from 15 residues. V was clipped by 6 bases and J by 2 bases; unmatched bases: 9. The germline V gene encodes CDR1 MNHEY and CDR2 SVGAGI. In DNA, the CDR3 is TGTGCCAGCAGGACAGGGTCTCCCCCCAACACTGAAGCTTTCTTT. It is translated as CASRTGSPPNTEAFF.

The CDR3 DNA reads as TGCGCCAGCAGCCAAGATGGGACAGGGGGAAATTCACCCCTCCACTTT. It specifies CASSQDGTGGNSPLHF. The genes are TRBV4-1 and TRBJ1-6; 11 positions agree with TRBD1. With 0 bases clipped from V and 7 bases from J, the junction kept 2 bases outside the gene matches. The CDR3 runs 16 residues. Germline values: CDR1 MGHRA, CDR2 YSYEKL.

J is TRBJ2-5 and V is TRBV5-1; D is possibly TRBD1 (5 bases). The CDR3 runs to 14 residues. CDR1 and CDR2 (germline): SGHRS, YFSETQ. The V end lost 2 bases, the J end lost 1 base, and 9 bases lay between the germline ends. The CDR3 reads CASSLQELQETQYF. The CDR3 coding sequence is TGCGCCAGCAGCTTACAGGAACTCCAAGAGACCCAGTACTTC. The entire variable domain, with the rest obtained from reference TRBV5-1 and TRBJ2-5, is as follows: KAGVTQTPRYLIKTRGQQVTLSCSPISGHRSVSWYQQTPGQGLQFLFEYFSETQRNKGNFPGRFSGRQFSNSRSEMNVSTLELGDSALYLCASSLQELQETQYFGPGTRLLVL.

The chain links TRBV3-1 (or the pseudogene TRBV3-2) to TRBJ2-7; tentative D call: TRBD1 (5 bases). Germline V gives CDR1 LGHDT, CDR2 YNNKEL (reference sequence). This CDR3 has 13 residues. Trimming took 2 bases from V and 2 from J, leaving 7 bases between them. The CDR3, as DNA: TGTGCCAGCAGCCAAAGACAGCCCTACGAGCAGTACTTC. Protein: CASSQRQPYEQYF.

The V and J genes are TRBV10-3 and TRBJ1-3, with a weak D call TRBD1 (6 bases). V was shortened by 2 bases and J by 2 bases, with 10 bases between the two germline ends. Germline V CDR1 and CDR2: ENHRY, SYGVKD. The length of the CDR3 is 15 residues. The CDR3 loop is CAISEQGTAGNTIYF. The CDR3 DNA sequence: TGTGCCATCAGTGAGCAGGGGACGGCTGGAAACACCATATATTTT.

V is TRBV7-2 and J is TRBJ1-4, with 11 positions matching TRBD1. V lost 5 bases to trimming and J lost 5 bases; unmatched junction nucleotides: 1. This CDR3 is 14 amino acids long. Germline V gene data show CDR1 as SGHTA and CDR2 as FQGNSA. The CDR3 is CASSRDRGNEKLFF. CDR3 nucleotide sequence: TGTGCCAGCAGCCGGGACAGGGGGAATGAAAAACTGTTTTTT.

V gene TRBV18 combines with J gene TRBJ1-4, with D possibly being TRBD1 (5 bases). The CDR3 length is 14 residues. The V end lost 1 base, the J end lost 7 bases, and 10 bases lay between the germline ends. Germline CDR1 is KGHSH and CDR2 is LQKENI. The CDR3: CASSPRSRVEKLFF. The CDR3 nucleotides are TGTGCCAGCTCACCACGGAGCAGGGTTGAAAAACTGTTTTTT. Looking up the rest from reference TRBV18 and TRBJ1-4 gives the full variable domain: NAGVMQNPRHLVRRRGQEARLRCSPMKGHSHVYWYRQLPEEGLKFMVYLQKENIIDESGMPKERFSAEFPKEGPSILRIQQVVRGDSAAYFCASSPRSRVEKLFFGSGTQLSVL.

This clone has a handful of counts. The rearrangement links TRBV4-2 to TRBJ2-3; TRBD2 agrees at 8 bases. V shed 0 bases and J 1 base; nucleotides not matched to a gene: 15. This CDR3 comprises 20 residues. Germline V CDR1 and CDR2: LGHNA, YNFKEQ. The CDR3 region has the DNA TGTGCCAGCAGCCAAGAGTTCGCGTTTGGTACTAGCGGCCGCACAGATACGCAGTATTTT. Translated, it gives CASSQEFAFGTSGRTDTQYF.

The chain recombines TRBV6-2 or TRBV6-3 with TRBJ1-4; D gene unclear. The CDR3 runs 15 residues. The germline V gene encodes CDR1 MNHEY and CDR2 SVGEGT. V was trimmed by 6 bases and J by 3 bases, leaving 14 bases between them. In nucleotides, the CDR3 is TGTGCCAGCAGCAGGACCCCGCGGGCTAATGAAAAACTGTTTTTT. It encodes CASSRTPRANEKLFF.

The chain recombines TRBV5-6 with TRBJ2-7; D is possibly TRBD2 (6 bases). This CDR3 contains 13 residues. V lost 8 bases, J lost 6 bases, and 18 bases lay in between. CDR1 is SGHDT and CDR2 is YYEEEE in the germline V gene. The CDR3 spells CASGGVGDAEQYF. CDR3 in DNA: TGTGCCAGTGGCGGGGTAGGGGATGCCGAGCAGTACTTC. Combining the CDR3 with reference TRBV5-6 and TRBJ2-7 gives the whole variable domain DAGVTQSPTHLIKTRGQQVTLRCSPKSGHDTVSWYQQALGQGPQFIFQYYEEEERQRGNFPDRFSGHQFPNYSSELNVNALLLGDSALYLCASGGVGDAEQYFGPGTRLTVT.

The gene calls are TRBV28 and TRBJ1-4, with TRBD1 matching 7 bases. The CDR3 is made up of 15 amino acids. V was clipped by 6 bases and J by 7 bases; unmatched bases: 11. Germline V gene lookup returns CDR1 MDHEN and CDR2 SYDVKM. The CDR3 nucleotides are TGTGCCAGCAGCCTTAACAGGGGAAGGGTTGAAAAACTGTTTTTT. Its translation is CASSLNRGRVEKLFF. The full variable domain, with the rest looked up from reference TRBV28 and TRBJ1-4, is DVKVTQSSRYLVKRTGEKVFLECVQDMDHENMFWYRQDPGLGLRLIYFSYDVKMKEKGDIPEGYSVSREKKERFSLILESASTNQTSMYLCASSLNRGRVEKLFFGSGTQLSVL.

This chain uses TRBV29-1 with TRBJ1-1; 8 positions agree with TRBD1. This CDR3 comprises 13 residues. Germline lookup yields CDR1 SQVTM and CDR2 ANQGSEA. With 5 bases clipped from V and 6 bases from J, the junction kept 8 bases outside the gene matches. In DNA form, the CDR3 reads TGCAGCGTTCGGGACAGGTTAAGCCCTGAAGCTTTCTTT. Translating gives CSVRDRLSPEAFF.

The chain combines TRBV5-1 with TRBJ1-1, with D possibly TRBD1 on 6 matching bases. Germline CDR1 and CDR2: SGHRS and YFSETQ. V was cut by 4 bases and J by 7 bases, with 17 bases left in between. CDR3 length: 14 residues. The CDR3 nucleotides are TGCGCCAGCAGCCCGGGCAGGGGAGTAGGTGAAGCTTTCTTT. Residues: CASSPGRGVGEAFF. Full variable domain (missing parts from reference TRBV5-1 and TRBJ1-1): KAGVTQTPRYLIKTRGQQVTLSCSPISGHRSVSWYQQTPGQGLQFLFEYFSETQRNKGNFPGRFSGRQFSNSRSEMNVSTLELGDSALYLCASSPGRGVGEAFFGQGTRLTVV.

Written as DNA, the CDR3 is TGCAGCGTTTCCGGACTCGCCTTCTCCTACAATGAGCAGTTCTTC. Amino acids: CSVSGLAFSYNEQFF. The chain has TRBV29-1 and TRBJ2-1, with D maybe TRBD2 (5 bases). V gave up 5 bases and J gave up 0 bases, with 14 bases separating them. The CDR3 is 15 amino acids. From germline, CDR1 is SQVTM and CDR2 ANQGSEA.

The chain is built from TRBV5-1 and TRBJ2-7; possible D gene TRBD1, 5 bases. Germline values: CDR1 SGHRS, CDR2 YFSETQ. Trimming stripped 0 bases from V and 5 bases from J, with 18 bases between. This CDR3 has 16 residues. This CDR3 is CASSLAGQGGANEQYF. The CDR3 DNA reads as TGCGCCAGCAGCTTGGCCGGGCAGGGTGGGGCAAACGAGCAGTACTTC.

The CDR3 DNA follows: TGTGCCAGCAGCGGCCAGGGGGGCTACAATGAGCAGTTCTTC. It encodes CASSGQGGYNEQFF. J is TRBJ2-1 and V is TRBV9, with D possibly TRBD1 on 7 matching bases. This CDR3 contains 14 residues. V was cut by 3 bases and J by 3 bases, with 10 bases left in between. The germline CDR1 and CDR2 sequences are SGDLS and YYNGEE.

The gene calls are TRBV27 and TRBJ2-1; 11 nucleotides align to TRBD2. The germline CDR1 and CDR2 sequences are MNHEY and SMNVEV (reference sequence). The CDR3 length is 18 residues. The V and J ends lost 0 bases and 7 bases, in that order; junction bases with no gene match: 11. Written as DNA, the CDR3 is TGTGCCAGCAGTTTATCGCCCCCTGTGGCTAGCGGGAGGAATGAGCAGTTCTTC. Protein: CASSLSPPVASGRNEQFF.

The chain couples TRBV24-1 to TRBJ1-5; possible D gene TRBD1, 5 bases. The CDR3 sequence is 13 residues long. V was shortened by 7 bases and J by 7 bases, with 13 bases between the two germline ends. CDR1 and CDR2 from the germline V gene are KGHDR and SFDVKD. The CDR3 coding sequence is TGTGCCACCAGCACCGTTGGGGGGCAGCCCCAGCATTTT. Translating gives CATSTVGGQPQHF.